This TCR beta chain was identified in a study of neurological immune-mediated disorders. Points from the study as a whole: Clinical and MRI features did not associate with the cluster found in multiple sclerosis patients.

This clonotype was counted at least ten times. Its antigen remains unknown. Trimming took 5 bases from V and 10 from J, leaving 6 bases between them. This CDR3 is 10 amino acids long. Germline assignment: CDR1 MDHEN and CDR2 SYDVKM. One entry per CDR3 protein results from TCRdb running MiXCR on the 5' RACE reads. The table lists some 120,000 distinct CDR3 sequences, 3.2% of them singletons. The receptor was derived from a woman between 25 and 40 years old with multiple sclerosis. Material: PBMCs. The genes are TRBV28 and TRBJ2-1; no firm D call. CDR3 nucleotides: TGTGCCAGCAGTGTCAGGGAGCAGTTCTTC. Translating it yields CASSVREQFF.